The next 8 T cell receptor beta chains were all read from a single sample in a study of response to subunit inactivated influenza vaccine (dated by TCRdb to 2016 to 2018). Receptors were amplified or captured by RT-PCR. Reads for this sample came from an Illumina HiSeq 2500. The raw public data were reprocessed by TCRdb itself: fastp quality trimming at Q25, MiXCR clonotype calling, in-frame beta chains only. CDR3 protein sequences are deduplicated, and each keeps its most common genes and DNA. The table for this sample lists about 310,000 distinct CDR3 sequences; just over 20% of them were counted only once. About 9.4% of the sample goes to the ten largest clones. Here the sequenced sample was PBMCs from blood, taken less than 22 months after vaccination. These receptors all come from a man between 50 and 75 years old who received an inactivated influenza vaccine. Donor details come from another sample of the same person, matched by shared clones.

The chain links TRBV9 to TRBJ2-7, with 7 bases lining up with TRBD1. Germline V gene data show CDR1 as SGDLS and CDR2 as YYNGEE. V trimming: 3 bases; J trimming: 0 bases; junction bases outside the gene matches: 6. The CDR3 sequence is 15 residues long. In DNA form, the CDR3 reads TGTGCCAGCAGCGCCCGGGACAGTTACTCCTACGAGCAGTACTTC. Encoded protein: CASSARDSYSYEQYF.

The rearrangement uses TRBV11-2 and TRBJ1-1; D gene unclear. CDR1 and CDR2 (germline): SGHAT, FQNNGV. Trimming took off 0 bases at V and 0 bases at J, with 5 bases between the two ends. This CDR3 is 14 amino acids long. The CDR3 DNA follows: TGTGCCAGCAGCTTAGAATGGGTGAACACTGAAGCTTTCTTT. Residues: CASSLEWVNTEAFF. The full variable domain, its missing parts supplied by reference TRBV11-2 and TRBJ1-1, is EAGVAQSPRYKIIEKRQSVAFWCNPISGHATLYWYQQILGQGPKLLIQFQNNGVVDDSQLPKDRFSAERLKGVDSTLKIQPAKLEDSAVYLCASSLEWVNTEAFFGQGTRLTVV.

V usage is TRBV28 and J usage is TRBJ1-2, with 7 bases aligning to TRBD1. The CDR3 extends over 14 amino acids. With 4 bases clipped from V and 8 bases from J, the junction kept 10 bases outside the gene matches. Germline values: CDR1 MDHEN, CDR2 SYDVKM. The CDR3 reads CASSSGAQGPGYTF. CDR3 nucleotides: TGTGCCAGCAGTTCAGGTGCACAGGGGCCAGGCTACACCTTC.

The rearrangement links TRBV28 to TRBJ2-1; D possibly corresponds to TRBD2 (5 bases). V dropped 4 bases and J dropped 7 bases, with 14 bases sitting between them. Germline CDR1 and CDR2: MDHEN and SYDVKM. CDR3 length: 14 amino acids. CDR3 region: CASSSEYSANEQFF. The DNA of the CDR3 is TGTGCCAGCAGTTCCGAATATAGCGCGAATGAGCAGTTCTTC.

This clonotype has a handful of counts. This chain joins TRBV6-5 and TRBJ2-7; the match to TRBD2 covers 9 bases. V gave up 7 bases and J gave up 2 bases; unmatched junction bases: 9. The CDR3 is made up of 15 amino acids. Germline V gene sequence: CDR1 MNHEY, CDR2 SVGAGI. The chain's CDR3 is CASMFGLASPYEQYF. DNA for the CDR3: TGTGCCAGCATGTTTGGACTAGCGTCCCCCTACGAGCAGTACTTC.

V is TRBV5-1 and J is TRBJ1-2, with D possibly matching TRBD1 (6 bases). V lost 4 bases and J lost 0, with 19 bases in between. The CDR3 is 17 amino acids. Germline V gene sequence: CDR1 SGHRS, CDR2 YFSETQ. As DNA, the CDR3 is TGCGCCAGCAGCCGGGAGACAGGCCTTTCTACTAACTATGGCTACACCTTC. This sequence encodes CASSRETGLSTNYGYTF.

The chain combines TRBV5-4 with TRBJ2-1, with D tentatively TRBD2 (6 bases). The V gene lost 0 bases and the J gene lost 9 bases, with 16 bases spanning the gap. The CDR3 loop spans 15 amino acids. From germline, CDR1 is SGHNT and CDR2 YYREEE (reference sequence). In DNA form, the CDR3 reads TGTGCCAGCAGCTTGGTCGGGCCCACCGGGGGTGAGCAGTTCTTC. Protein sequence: CASSLVGPTGGEQFF.

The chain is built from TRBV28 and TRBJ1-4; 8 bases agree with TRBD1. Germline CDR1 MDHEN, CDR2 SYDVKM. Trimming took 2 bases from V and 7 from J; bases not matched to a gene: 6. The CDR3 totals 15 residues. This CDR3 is CASSLIRGQGEKLFF. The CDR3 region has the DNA TGTGCCAGCAGTTTAATCAGGGGGCAAGGTGAAAAACTGTTTTTT. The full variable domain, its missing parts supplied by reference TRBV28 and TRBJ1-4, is DVKVTQSSRYLVKRTGEKVFLECVQDMDHENMFWYRQDPGLGLRLIYFSYDVKMKEKGDIPEGYSVSREKKERFSLILESASTNQTSMYLCASSLIRGQGEKLFFGSGTQLSVL.